This T cell receptor (beta chain) was retrieved from a study of blood T cell repertoires in COVID-19. For the study at large: From the United States, Italy and Spain came samples of acute and convalescent COVID-19.

CDR1 and CDR2 from the germline V gene are SGHNT and YYREEE (reference sequence). The CDR3 is made up of 14 amino acids. V lost 0 bases to trimming and J lost 4 bases, with 10 bases between them. This table comes from immunoSEQ multiplex PCR, and its TCRdb copy is limited to in-frame clones, with some not included. Seen here are over 55,000 clones, more than 80% observed once, and the top ten hold approximately 3.8%. All enrollees were about 18 to 90 years old and from approximately 25 US areas. Assignments of participants to cohorts depended upon their own reported clinical history. This clonotype was sampled from a woman aged 40 to 50 with acute COVID-19. The chain couples TRBV5-4 to TRBJ1-2; D call uncertain. The sequenced material came from PBMCs or T cells enriched from blood (not recorded which). This chain's CDR3 is CASSLEQASYGYTF. DNA of the CDR3: TGTGCCAGCAGCTTGGAGCAGGCTTCCTATGGCTACACCTTC.